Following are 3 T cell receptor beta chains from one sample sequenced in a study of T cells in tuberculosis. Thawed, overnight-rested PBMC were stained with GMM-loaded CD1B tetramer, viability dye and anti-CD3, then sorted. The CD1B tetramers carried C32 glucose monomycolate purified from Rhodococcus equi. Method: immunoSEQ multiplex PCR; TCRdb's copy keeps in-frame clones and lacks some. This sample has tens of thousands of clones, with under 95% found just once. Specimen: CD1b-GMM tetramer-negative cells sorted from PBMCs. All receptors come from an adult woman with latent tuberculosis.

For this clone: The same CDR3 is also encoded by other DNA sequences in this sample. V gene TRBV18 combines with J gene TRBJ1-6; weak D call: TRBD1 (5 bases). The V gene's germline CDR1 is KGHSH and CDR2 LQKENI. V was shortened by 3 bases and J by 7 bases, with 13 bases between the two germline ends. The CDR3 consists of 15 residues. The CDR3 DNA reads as TGTGCCAGCTCACCGGAAAGGGGAGGGAATTCACCCCTCCACTTT. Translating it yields CASSPERGGNSPLHF.

This CDR3 is CASSSPTSGLSGANVLTF. Here the CDR3 DNA reads TGTGCCAGCAGCTCGCCGACAAGTGGCCTCTCTGGGGCCAACGTCCTGACTTTC. The chain combines TRBV5-4 with TRBJ2-6; D remains ambiguous. CDR1 is SGHNT, CDR2 YYREEE, per germline (reference sequence). V was clipped by 3 bases and J by 0 bases, with 16 bases between them. The CDR3 is 18 amino acids.

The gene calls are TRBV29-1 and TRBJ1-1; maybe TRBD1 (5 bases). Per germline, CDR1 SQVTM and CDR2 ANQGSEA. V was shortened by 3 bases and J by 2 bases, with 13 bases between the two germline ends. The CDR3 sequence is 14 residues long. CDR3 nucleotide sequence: TGCAGCGTTGAGGGGGGGGTTGGAAACACTGAAGCTTTCTTT. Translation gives CSVEGGVGNTEAFF.